One and the same sample provided the 6 T cell receptor beta chains below, sequenced in a study of ipilimumab plus nivolumab after autologous stem cell transplantation. Sequenced by immunoSEQ multiplex PCR; TCRdb stores in-frame clones only, minus some. The sample carries under 20,000 clones, around 80% recorded once. This material consisted of PBMCs, taken in a trial of ipilimumab plus nivolumab as post-transplant consolidation. The receptors stem from a male donor with diffuse large B-cell lymphoma.

The chain carries TRBV5-4 and TRBJ1-1; 7 bases are shared with TRBD1. V lost 5 bases, J lost 0 bases, and 10 bases stayed unmatched. Germline loops: CDR1 SGHNT, CDR2 YYREEE (reference sequence). This CDR3 is 16 amino acids long. CDR3 DNA sequence: TGTGCCAGCAGGCCCGGGACAGATTTCATGAACACTGAAGCTTTCTTT. Encoded protein: CASRPGTDFMNTEAFF.

The rearrangement links TRBV5-1 to TRBJ2-7; TRBD1 matches at 7 bases. The CDR3 has 11 amino acids. Germline CDR1 is SGHRS and CDR2 is YFSETQ. V lost 8 bases and J lost 2; bases outside the gene matches: 1. CDR3 residues: CASTGAYEQYF. DNA of the CDR3: TGCGCCAGTACAGGGGCCTACGAGCAGTACTTC.

The J gene is TRBJ1-5, the V gene TRBV19; D not resolved. Trimming took 3 bases from V and 3 from J, leaving 12 bases between them. From germline, CDR1 is LNHDA and CDR2 SQIVND (reference sequence). The CDR3 is 15 residues long. CDR3 in amino acids: CASSMGSANNQPQHF. CDR3 bases: TGTGCCAGTAGTATGGGGTCAGCAAACAATCAGCCCCAGCATTTT.

The J gene is TRBJ2-7, the V gene TRBV5-6; 9 bases map to TRBD1. The V gene's germline CDR1 is SGHDT and CDR2 YYEEEE. V lost 6 bases and J lost 4; bases outside the gene matches: 14. CDR3 size: 16 residues. CDR3 region: CASTAGTGYPAYEQYF. The CDR3, as DNA: TGTGCCAGCACCGCCGGGACAGGGTATCCCGCTTACGAGCAGTACTTC. The full variable domain, in which reference TRBV5-6 and TRBJ2-7 provide the parts outside the CDR3, is DAGVTQSPTHLIKTRGQQVTLRCSPKSGHDTVSWYQQALGQGPQFIFQYYEEEERQRGNFPDRFSGHQFPNYSSELNVNALLLGDSALYLCASTAGTGYPAYEQYFGPGTRLTVT.

The rearrangement links TRBV5-1 to TRBJ1-2; D gene unclear. This CDR3 comprises 15 residues. In germline, CDR1 is SGHRS, CDR2 YFSETQ. V was pared by 4 bases and J by 2 bases, with 15 bases between. The CDR3 loop is CASSQGQAGNYGYTF. In DNA, the CDR3 is TGCGCCAGCAGCCAAGGTCAGGCGGGGAACTATGGCTACACCTTC.

The chain is built from TRBV7-2 and TRBJ1-2, with 8 bases identical to TRBD1. This CDR3 contains 17 residues. With 7 bases clipped from V and 0 bases from J, the junction kept 13 bases outside the gene matches. CDR1 is SGHTA and CDR2 is FQGNSA in the germline V gene. The CDR3 reads CASIPYPQGGSNYGYTF. In DNA form, the CDR3 reads TGTGCCAGCATCCCCTACCCACAGGGGGGATCTAACTATGGCTACACCTTC. The full variable domain, completed using reference TRBV7-2 and TRBJ1-2, is GAGVSQSPSNKVTEKGKDVELRCDPISGHTALYWYRQSLGQGLEFLIYFQGNSAPDKSGLPSDRFSAERTGGSVSTLTIQRTQQEDSAVYLCASIPYPQGGSNYGYTFGSGTRLTVV.